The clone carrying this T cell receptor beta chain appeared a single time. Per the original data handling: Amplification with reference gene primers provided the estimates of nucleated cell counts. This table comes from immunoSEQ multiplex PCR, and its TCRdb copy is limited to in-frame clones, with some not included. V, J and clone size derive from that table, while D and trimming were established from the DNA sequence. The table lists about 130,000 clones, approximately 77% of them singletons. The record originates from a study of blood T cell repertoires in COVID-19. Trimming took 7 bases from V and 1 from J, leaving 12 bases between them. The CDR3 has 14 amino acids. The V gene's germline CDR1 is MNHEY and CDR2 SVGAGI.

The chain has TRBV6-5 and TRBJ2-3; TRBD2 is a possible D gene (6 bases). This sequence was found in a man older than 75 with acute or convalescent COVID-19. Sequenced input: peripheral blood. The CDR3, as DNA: TGTGCCAGCAAAACGGGGGTGGGCACAGATACGCAGTATTTT. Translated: CASKTGVGTDTQYF.